This is a list of T cell receptor beta chains from one sample in a study of blood T cell repertoires in COVID-19. TCRdb keeps only in-frame clones here, not all; method: immunoSEQ multiplex PCR. Of approximately 160,000 clones in the sample, over 90% were seen once. Input material: peripheral blood. The receptors originated from a woman in her sixties or seventies with COVID-19, enrolled during active disease. Each CDR3 is given with its conserved first and last residue. Each record gives: CDR3 protein, CDR3 DNA, clone size, J gene, D gene, V gene. D genes are given only for firm matches. Some rows mark clone size as missing; the rest say once, few, many or name a class of expanded clone.

cdr3_aa: CASSFQRGEHETQYF
cdr3_nt: TGTGCCAGCAGCTTCCAGCGGGGGGAGCATGAGACCCAGTACTTC
clone_size: .
j_call: TRBJ2-5
d_call: TRBD2
v_call: TRBV11-2

cdr3_aa: CSAGQQTSTDTQYF
cdr3_nt: TGCAGCGCTGGACAGCAAACTAGCACAGATACGCAGTATTTT
clone_size: .
j_call: TRBJ2-3
d_call: .
v_call: TRBV29-1

cdr3_aa: CASSVRGISYEQYF
cdr3_nt: TGTGCCAGCAGTGTACGGGGAATCTCCTACGAGCAGTACTTC
clone_size: .
j_call: TRBJ2-7
d_call: .
v_call: TRBV27

cdr3_aa: CASSEITTPEQYF
cdr3_nt: TGTGCCAGCAGTGAAATAACGACTCCCGAGCAGTACTTC
clone_size: .
j_call: TRBJ2-7
d_call: .
v_call: TRBV2

cdr3_aa: CASRASGNTIYF
cdr3_nt: TGTGCCAGCAGGGCCTCTGGAAACACCATATATTTT
clone_size: .
j_call: TRBJ1-3
d_call: .
v_call: TRBV14

cdr3_aa: CASSFPSGANVLTF
cdr3_nt: TGTGCCAGTAGTTTCCCGTCTGGGGCCAACGTCCTGACTTTC
clone_size: .
j_call: TRBJ2-6
d_call: .
v_call: TRBV19

cdr3_aa: CASSYLTLGRSVEAFF
cdr3_nt: TGTGCCAGCAGTTATCTCACCCTCGGGAGGAGTGTTGAAGCTTTCTTT
clone_size: .
j_call: TRBJ1-1
d_call: .
v_call: TRBV6-2/TRBV6-3

cdr3_aa: CASSEPGQTDIQYF
cdr3_nt: TGTGCCAGCAGTGAACCAGGACAGACGGACATTCAGTACTTC
clone_size: .
j_call: TRBJ2-4
d_call: .
v_call: TRBV6-1

cdr3_aa: CASSLRTKGQGTNEKLFF
cdr3_nt: TGTGCCAGCTCTCTCCGGACCAAGGGACAGGGGACTAATGAAAAACTGTTTTTT
clone_size: .
j_call: TRBJ1-4
d_call: TRBD1
v_call: TRBV18

cdr3_aa: CASSLATGWSTDTQYF
cdr3_nt: TGTGCCAGCAGCTTAGCCACGGGTTGGAGCACAGATACGCAGTATTTT
clone_size: .
j_call: TRBJ2-3
d_call: .
v_call: TRBV7-8

cdr3_aa: CASSLVTYTDTQYF
cdr3_nt: TGTGCCAGCAGCTTAGTGACTTACACAGATACGCAGTATTTT
clone_size: .
j_call: TRBJ2-3
d_call: .
v_call: TRBV7-8

cdr3_aa: CASSLAGANYGYTF
cdr3_nt: TGTGCCAGCAGCTTAGCGGGGGCAAACTATGGCTACACCTTC
clone_size: .
j_call: TRBJ1-2
d_call: .
v_call: TRBV7-9

cdr3_aa: CASSQVRGDEKLFF
cdr3_nt: TGCGCCAGCAGCCAAGTCAGGGGGGATGAAAAACTGTTTTTT
clone_size: once
j_call: TRBJ1-4
d_call: TRBD1
v_call: TRBV4-3

cdr3_aa: CASSLQGDSEQYF
cdr3_nt: TGTGCTAGCAGCTTGCAGGGGGACTCCGAGCAGTACTTC
clone_size: .
j_call: TRBJ2-7
d_call: .
v_call: TRBV7-7

cdr3_aa: CASSSFLVQGAITDTQYF
cdr3_nt: TGTGCCAGCAGCTCTTTTCTGGTGCAGGGGGCAATCACAGATACGCAGTATTTT
clone_size: .
j_call: TRBJ2-3
d_call: TRBD1
v_call: TRBV7-3

cdr3_aa: CASSPQGKGEQYF
cdr3_nt: TGTGCCAGTAGCCCACAGGGGAAGGGAGAGCAGTACTTC
clone_size: .
j_call: TRBJ2-7
d_call: TRBD1
v_call: TRBV19

cdr3_aa: CASGQVSYEQYF
cdr3_nt: TGTGCCAGCGGACAGGTTTCCTACGAGCAGTACTTC
clone_size: .
j_call: TRBJ2-7
d_call: TRBD1
v_call: TRBV2

cdr3_aa: CASSLVGQGTEAFF
cdr3_nt: TGTGCCAGCAGCTTAGTCGGGCAGGGCACTGAAGCTTTCTTT
clone_size: .
j_call: TRBJ1-1
d_call: .
v_call: TRBV7-2

cdr3_aa: CASSPRVGTGPSPLHF
cdr3_nt: TGTGCCAGCAGTCCCCGCGTCGGGACAGGGCCATCACCCCTCCACTTT
clone_size: .
j_call: TRBJ1-6
d_call: TRBD1
v_call: TRBV27

cdr3_aa: CASSEGTGGGQPQHF
cdr3_nt: TGTGCCAGCAGCGAGGGAACAGGGGGCGGACAGCCCCAGCATTTT
clone_size: .
j_call: TRBJ1-5
d_call: TRBD1
v_call: TRBV9

cdr3_aa: CASSSTGGNQPQHF
cdr3_nt: TGTGCCAGCAGCTCGACAGGGGGCAATCAGCCCCAGCATTTT
clone_size: .
j_call: TRBJ1-5
d_call: TRBD1
v_call: TRBV7-2